These 25 T cell receptor beta chains were sequenced from one sample in a study of T cells of healthy individuals. TCRdb redid the calling of the 5' RACE reads with MiXCR, one entry per CDR3 protein. The data show 95,000 to 100,000 distinct CDR3 sequences, approximately 18% seen once. The receptor source for this set is a human donor in good health.

This clonotype showed up just a few times. The chain employs TRBV24-1 and TRBJ2-3; unclear D gene. Germline V gives CDR1 KGHDR, CDR2 SFDVKD. The ends were cut back, 7 bases at V and 0 bases at J, with 10 bases in the middle. This CDR3 comprises 14 residues. As DNA, the CDR3 is TGTGCCACCAGCAGAACAGCTAGCACAGATACGCAGTATTTT. Its translation is CATSRTASTDTQYF.

The rearrangement links TRBV5-1 to TRBJ2-7; 7 positions agree with TRBD2. The CDR3 loop spans 14 amino acids. Germline loops: CDR1 SGHRS, CDR2 YFSETQ. Losses at the gene ends were 5 bases for V and 3 bases for J; bases not matched to a gene: 8. CDR3 protein: CASRLGEGNYEQYF. The CDR3 nucleotides are TGCGCCAGCAGGCTGGGGGAGGGAAACTACGAGCAGTACTTC.

This chain links TRBV5-1 with TRBJ2-1; D not certain. The CDR3 loop spans 12 amino acids. V lost 0 bases and J lost 12, with 10 bases in between. The germline V gene has CDR1 SGHRS and CDR2 YFSETQ. CDR3 in amino acids: CASSLEGFGQFF. CDR3 DNA: TGCGCCAGCAGCTTGGAAGGGTTTGGGCAGTTCTTC. Filled out from reference TRBV5-1 and TRBJ2-1, the complete variable domain reads KAGVTQTPRYLIKTRGQQVTLSCSPISGHRSVSWYQQTPGQGLQFLFEYFSETQRNKGNFPGRFSGRQFSNSRSEMNVSTLELGDSALYLCASSLEGFGQFFGPGTRLTVL.

The rearrangement links TRBV20-1 to TRBJ1-1; TRBD1 might be the D (5 bases). The CDR3 is 15 amino acids. Germline V lookup: CDR1 DFQATT, CDR2 SNEGSKA (reference sequence). Trimming pared 2 bases from V and 4 bases from J, leaving 17 bases between. This CDR3 is CSARYKAGPSTEAFF. In DNA form, the CDR3 reads TGCAGTGCTAGATATAAAGCAGGGCCAAGCACTGAAGCTTTCTTT.

The chain couples TRBV5-1 to TRBJ1-3; D gene unclear. Between the trimmed V and J ends, which lost 4 bases and 4 bases, there was a span of 15 bases. Germline CDR1 is SGHRS and CDR2 is YFSETQ. This CDR3 has 15 residues. The CDR3 sequence: CASSTAVGRGNTIYF. CDR3 DNA: TGCGCCAGCAGCACGGCAGTAGGGCGCGGAAACACCATATATTTT.

This clonotype was counted ten times or more. The chain is built from TRBV6-1 and TRBJ2-5; 10 positions match TRBD1. Germline-derived CDR1 and CDR2 are MNHNS and SASEGT. The CDR3 loop spans 16 amino acids. The trim removed 3 bases at V and 5 bases at J, leaving 9 bases unmatched. CDR3 DNA sequence: TGTGCCAGCAGTGAGAGCCCCGGGACAGGGGCCGAGACCCAGTACTTC. Its protein is CASSESPGTGAETQYF.

The J gene is TRBJ2-2, the V gene TRBV20-1; D may correspond to TRBD1 or TRBD2 (5 bases each). CDR3 length: 14 amino acids. V was trimmed by 6 bases and J by 7 bases, leaving 18 bases between them. CDR1 is DFQATT, CDR2 SNEGSKA, per germline (reference sequence). CDR3 amino acids: CSAQREGSGGELFF. CDR3 sequence (DNA): TGCAGTGCCCAAAGAGAGGGGTCTGGCGGGGAGCTGTTTTTT.

The chain is built from TRBV6-6 and TRBJ1-4, with D unresolved. The CDR3 contains 14 residues. The V gene lost 2 bases and the J gene lost 8 bases, with 12 bases spanning the gap. Germline CDR1 is MNHNY and CDR2 is SVGAGI (reference sequence). As DNA, the CDR3 is TGTGCCAGCAGTTACGGCGACGAGTGGGAAAAACTGTTTTTT. It codes for CASSYGDEWEKLFF.

The table lists this clonotype with many counts. The V gene is TRBV27, the J gene TRBJ1-6, with D possibly TRBD1 on 6 matching bases. Germline CDR1 and CDR2: MNHEY and SMNVEV (reference sequence). The CDR3 extends over 18 amino acids. Trimming pared 6 bases from V and 0 bases from J, leaving 18 bases between. CDR3 residues: CASSRKTGTGSYNSPLHF. As DNA, the CDR3 is TGTGCCAGCAGCCGTAAGACAGGCACAGGCTCCTATAATTCACCCCTCCACTTT.

This clonotype has more than one count but fewer than ten. The chain couples TRBV7-2 to TRBJ2-3, with D hard to call. The CDR3 is 13 amino acids. V was cut by 4 bases and J by 0 bases, with 5 bases left in between. CDR1 SGHTA and CDR2 FQGNSA come from the germline V gene. CDR3 sequence: CASSSPSTDTQYF. CDR3 in DNA: TGTGCCAGCAGCTCTCCTAGCACAGATACGCAGTATTTT. The full variable domain, completed using reference TRBV7-2 and TRBJ2-3, is GAGVSQSPSNKVTEKGKDVELRCDPISGHTALYWYRQSLGQGLEFLIYFQGNSAPDKSGLPSDRFSAERTGGSVSTLTIQRTQQEDSAVYLCASSSPSTDTQYFGPGTRLTVL.

In this sample, this clonotype turned up a few times. This chain connects TRBV30 to TRBJ1-6, with 7 bases lining up with TRBD1. The germline CDR1 and CDR2 sequences are GTSNPN and SVGIG (reference sequence). The CDR3 is made up of 13 amino acids. V lost 6 bases and J lost 6; bases outside the gene matches: 5. The CDR3 DNA reads as TGTGCCTGTCAACAGGGGACTAATTCACCCCTCCACTTT. Translation gives CACQQGTNSPLHF.

The chain recombines TRBV5-5 with TRBJ2-7; D remains unclear. Germline V lookup: CDR1 SGHKS, CDR2 YYEKEE (reference sequence). With 4 bases removed from V and 7 bases from J, the gap between germline ends came to 18 bases. This CDR3 spans 14 amino acids. The CDR3 loop reads CASSPVVALWEQYF. The CDR3 DNA is TGTGCCAGCAGCCCCGTGGTGGCCCTCTGGGAGCAGTACTTC.

J is TRBJ1-5 and V is TRBV3-2; TRBD1, the table's D call, was not compared with the DNA. TRBV3-2 corresponds to a pseudogene. This CDR3 spans 16 amino acids. CDR3 in DNA: TGTGCCAGCAGCCAAGCGGCAGGGGGCTTCAATCAGCCCCAGCATTTT. Its protein is CASSQAAGGFNQPQHF.

V is TRBV28 and J is TRBJ2-1; TRBD2 matches at 9 bases. The germline V gene encodes CDR1 MDHEN and CDR2 SYDVKM. The CDR3 contains 17 residues. Trimming at V came to 3 bases and at J to 4 bases, leaving 10 bases not matched to a gene. The CDR3 DNA sequence: TGTGCCAGCAGTTTGGGGCTAGCGGGGACTGGTTACAATGAGCAGTTCTTC. It codes for CASSLGLAGTGYNEQFF.

The CDR3 region has the DNA TGCAGCGTTGAAGTACTAGCGGGAGAGTCGGAGACCCAGTACTTC. It specifies CSVEVLAGESETQYF. V and J are TRBV29-1 and TRBJ2-5; TRBD2 agrees at 11 bases. This CDR3 has 15 residues. The germline gives CDR1 SQVTM, CDR2 ANQGSEA. V dropped 1 base and J dropped 5; count of bases not matched to a gene: 6. The full variable domain, with the rest looked up from reference TRBV29-1 and TRBJ2-5, is SAVISQKPSRDICQRGTSLTIQCQVDSQVTMMFWYRQQPGQSLTLIATANQGSEATYESGFVIDKFPISRPNLTFSTLTVSNMSPEDSSIYLCSVEVLAGESETQYFGPGTRLLVL.

The table lists this clonotype with a few counts. The chain links TRBV14 to TRBJ2-6, with 7 bases that match TRBD1. Germline CDR1 SGHDN, CDR2 FVKESK. The CDR3 extends over 17 amino acids. V shed 4 bases and J 1 base; nucleotides not matched to a gene: 7. The CDR3 DNA reads as TGTGCCAGCAGCCCTCACAGGGGAAAGTCTGGGGCCAACGTCCTGACTTTC. Translated: CASSPHRGKSGANVLTF.

This clonotype was observed at least ten times. The genes are TRBV28 and TRBJ2-5; D remains unclear. V lost 8 bases to trimming and J lost 1 base, with 11 bases between them. The CDR3 loop spans 13 amino acids. Germline V gene data show CDR1 as MDHEN and CDR2 as SYDVKM. The CDR3 nucleotides are TGTGCCAGCCGATCAACTTTCCAAGAGACCCAGTACTTC. This translates into CASRSTFQETQYF. The complete variable domain, with remaining parts taken from reference TRBV28 and TRBJ2-5, reads DVKVTQSSRYLVKRTGEKVFLECVQDMDHENMFWYRQDPGLGLRLIYFSYDVKMKEKGDIPEGYSVSREKKERFSLILESASTNQTSMYLCASRSTFQETQYFGPGTRLLVL.

This clonotype was counted at least ten times. The rearrangement joins TRBV28 to TRBJ2-1, with TRBD2 identical over 11 bases. The V gene's germline CDR1 is MDHEN and CDR2 SYDVKM. The CDR3 has 14 amino acids. Trimming cost V 6 bases and J 9 bases; bases outside gene matches: 7. CDR3 nucleotides: TGTGCCAGCAGCCCAATCGGGACTAGCGGTGAGCAGTTCTTC. This sequence encodes CASSPIGTSGEQFF.

This clonotype showed up many times. V usage is TRBV7-2 and J usage is TRBJ2-1; D call uncertain. The germline V gene has CDR1 SGHTA and CDR2 FQGNSA. The CDR3 extends over 13 amino acids. With 2 bases removed from V and 1 base from J, the gap between germline ends came to 3 bases. DNA of the CDR3: TGTGCCAGCAGCTTAATTTCCTACAATGAGCAGTTCTTC. This sequence encodes CASSLISYNEQFF.

This clonotype was detected ten times or more. This chain joins TRBV18 and TRBJ2-6; TRBD2 agrees at 7 bases. Unmatched junction bases numbered 11, after V lost 6 bases and J lost 0 bases. The CDR3 covers 18 residues. Germline V gene lookup returns CDR1 KGHSH and CDR2 LQKENI. Here the CDR3 DNA reads TGTGCCAGCTCCATGAGGAGAGCGGGGTCCTCTGGGGCCAACGTCCTGACTTTC. Protein product: CASSMRRAGSSGANVLTF.

The genes are TRBV4-1 and TRBJ2-7; TRBD2 might be the D (6 bases). The CDR3 covers 13 residues. Trimming removed 0 bases at V and 6 bases at J, with 9 bases between. Germline V CDR1 and CDR2: MGHRA, YSYEKL. The CDR3 DNA is TGCGCCAGCAGCCAAGAGGAGGGGTTCGAGCAGTACTTC. Its translation: CASSQEEGFEQYF.

This clonotype was picked up many times. This chain connects TRBV6-2 or TRBV6-3 to TRBJ1-5; a possible D gene is TRBD1 (5 bases). V dropped 3 bases and J dropped 3 bases, with 9 bases sitting between them. The CDR3 has 14 residues. CDR1 MNHEY and CDR2 SVGEGT come from the germline V gene. CDR3 residues: CASSYDSSNQPQHF. CDR3 nucleotides: TGTGCCAGCAGTTATGACAGTTCCAATCAGCCCCAGCATTTT.

This clonotype was counted only a few times. The rearrangement links TRBV20-1 to TRBJ2-1; D tentatively reads TRBD1 or TRBD2 (7 bases each). The CDR3 extends over 16 amino acids. The V end lost 2 bases, the J end lost 1 base, and 15 bases lay between the germline ends. In germline, CDR1 is DFQATT, CDR2 SNEGSKA (reference sequence). CDR3 region: CSARNQGGPSYNEQFF. In DNA form, the CDR3 reads TGCAGTGCTAGAAACCAGGGGGGGCCTTCCTACAATGAGCAGTTCTTC.

The chain recombines TRBV2 with TRBJ2-7, with TRBD1 matching 11 bases. This CDR3 has 14 residues. Germline lookup yields CDR1 SNHLY and CDR2 FYNNEI. V shed 6 bases, J shed 0 bases, and the junction held 1 base outside the gene matches. This chain's CDR3 is CASRGTGGSYEQYF. The CDR3 coding sequence is TGTGCCAGCAGAGGGACAGGGGGCTCCTACGAGCAGTACTTC.

V gene TRBV24-1 combines with J gene TRBJ1-2; maybe TRBD1 (5 bases). Trimming left V 7 bases short and J 8 bases short, with 13 bases between. Germline loops: CDR1 KGHDR, CDR2 SFDVKD. The CDR3 is 12 residues long. The CDR3 DNA sequence: TGTGCCACCAGGGAGGGGACGGAAGGCTACACCTTC. This sequence encodes CATREGTEGYTF.